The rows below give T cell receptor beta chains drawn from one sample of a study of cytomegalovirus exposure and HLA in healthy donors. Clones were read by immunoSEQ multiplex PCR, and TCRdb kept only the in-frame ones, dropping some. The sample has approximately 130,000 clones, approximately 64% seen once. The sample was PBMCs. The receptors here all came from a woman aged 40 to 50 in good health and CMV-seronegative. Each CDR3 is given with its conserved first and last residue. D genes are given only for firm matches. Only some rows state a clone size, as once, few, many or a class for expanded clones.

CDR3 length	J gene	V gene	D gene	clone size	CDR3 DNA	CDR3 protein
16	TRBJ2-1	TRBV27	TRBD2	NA	TGTGCCAGCAGTTTTCCAAGCGGGGGGGGCTACAATGAGCAGTTCTTC	CASSFPSGGGYNEQFF
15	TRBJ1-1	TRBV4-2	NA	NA	TGTGCCAGCAGCCGCGATGGAGGAATGAACACTGAAGCTTTCTTT	CASSRDGGMNTEAFF
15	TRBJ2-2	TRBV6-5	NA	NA	TGTGCCAGCAGTTACTCGTTCGCGAACACCGGGGAGCTGTTTTTT	CASSYSFANTGELFF
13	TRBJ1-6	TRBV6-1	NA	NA	TGTGCCATACGTCCGCAGGGAGGCTCACCCCTCCACTTT	CAIRPQGGSPLHF
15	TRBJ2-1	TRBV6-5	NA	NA	TGTGCCAGCAGTTACTCAGGTCTGAGGGTCGATGAGCAGTTCTTC	CASSYSGLRVDEQFF
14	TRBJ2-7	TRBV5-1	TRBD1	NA	TGCGCCAGCAGCTCCGGGACAGGCCTTACCGAGCAGTACTTC	CASSSGTGLTEQYF
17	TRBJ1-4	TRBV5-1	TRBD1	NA	TGCGCCAGCAGCACTTCGTCCTCCGGGACAGGGGGTGAAAAACTGTTTTTT	CASSTSSSGTGGEKLFF
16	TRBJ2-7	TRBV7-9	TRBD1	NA	TGTGCCAGCAGCTCGTCCGACAGGGGGCGAATTTACGAGCAGTACTTC	CASSSSDRGRIYEQYF
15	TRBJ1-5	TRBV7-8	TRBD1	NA	TGTGCCAGCAGCTTAAGTACAGGGGGCAATCAGCCCCAGCATTTT	CASSLSTGGNQPQHF
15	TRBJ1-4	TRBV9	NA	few	TGTGCCAGCAGCGAGGACCTAGGGGGTAATGAAAAACTGTTTTTT	CASSEDLGGNEKLFF
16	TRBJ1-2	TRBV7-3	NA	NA	TGTGCCAGCAGCTTAAACAAAATAGACAGTAACTATGGCTACACCTTC	CASSLNKIDSNYGYTF
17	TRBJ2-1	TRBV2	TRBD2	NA	TGTGCCAGCAGTGTATTAGCGGGGCTAAGCTCCTACAATGAGCAGTTCTTC	CASSVLAGLSSYNEQFF
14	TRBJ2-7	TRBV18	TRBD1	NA	TGTGCCAGCTCACCACAGGGGGCGGACTACGAGCAGTACTTC	CASSPQGADYEQYF
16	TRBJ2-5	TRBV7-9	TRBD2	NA	TGTGCCAGCAGCTTCCCAAGACTAGCGGGGGGGAAGACCCAGTACTTC	CASSFPRLAGGKTQYF
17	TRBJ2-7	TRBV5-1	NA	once	TGCGCCAGCAGACGGACGTCCGAGACAGGGAGGCGTTACGAGCAGTACTTC	CASRRTSETGRRYEQYF
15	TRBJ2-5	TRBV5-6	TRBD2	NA	TGTGCCAGCAGCTGGACTAGCGGGGTCCAAGAGACCCAGTACTTC	CASSWTSGVQETQYF
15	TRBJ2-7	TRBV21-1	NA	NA	TGTGCCAGCAGCAAAGGGTCGGGGATGGCTAGGGAGCAGTACTTC	CASSKGSGMAREQYF
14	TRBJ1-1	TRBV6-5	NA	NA	TGTGCCAGCAGTGGAGCGACTGGGAACACTGAAGCTTTCTTT	CASSGATGNTEAFF
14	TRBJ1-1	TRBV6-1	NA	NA	TGTGCCAGCATCTCGGGGGGTGGTGGCGGTGAAGCTTTCTTT	CASISGGGGGEAFF
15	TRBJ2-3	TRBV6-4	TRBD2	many	TGTGCCAGCAGTGGAAGCGGGGGGGCCACAGATACGCAGTATTTT	CASSGSGGATDTQYF